The clone carrying this T cell receptor (beta chain) was seen more than once but under ten times. This specimen belongs to a study of blood T cell repertoires in COVID-19. Germline-derived CDR1 and CDR2 are WNHNN and SYGVQD (reference sequence). V lost 6 bases, J lost 4 bases, and 15 bases lay in between. The CDR3 covers 14 residues. Generated by immunoSEQ multiplex PCR, the TCRdb table keeps only in-frame clones and is missing some. This sample has 90,000 to 130,000 clones, with about 90% found just once. Sample: peripheral blood. This chain uses TRBV10-1 with TRBJ1-1, with a possible D match to TRBD1 (6 bases). This TCR was sampled from a human donor in a cohort sampled during active COVID-19. The CDR3 is CASSPGGAGTEAFF. The CDR3 DNA reads as TGCGCCAGCAGCCCGGGGGGCGCCGGCACTGAAGCTTTCTTT.